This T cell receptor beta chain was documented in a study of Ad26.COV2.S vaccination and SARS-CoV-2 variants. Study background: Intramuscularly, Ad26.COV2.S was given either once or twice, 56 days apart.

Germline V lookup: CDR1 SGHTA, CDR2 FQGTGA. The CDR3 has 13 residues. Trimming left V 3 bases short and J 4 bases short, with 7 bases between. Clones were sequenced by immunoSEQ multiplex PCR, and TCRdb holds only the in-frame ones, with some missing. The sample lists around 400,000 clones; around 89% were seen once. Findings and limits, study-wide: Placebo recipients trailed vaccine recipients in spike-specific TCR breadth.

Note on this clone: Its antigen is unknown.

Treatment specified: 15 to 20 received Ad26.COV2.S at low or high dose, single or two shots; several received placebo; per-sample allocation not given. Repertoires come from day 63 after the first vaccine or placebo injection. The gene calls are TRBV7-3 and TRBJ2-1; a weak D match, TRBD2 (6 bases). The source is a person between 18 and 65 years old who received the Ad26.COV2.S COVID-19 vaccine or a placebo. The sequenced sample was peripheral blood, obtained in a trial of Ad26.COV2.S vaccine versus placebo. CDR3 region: CASSFGGYNEQFF. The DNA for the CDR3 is TGTGCCAGCAGCTTCGGAGGGTACAATGAGCAGTTCTTC. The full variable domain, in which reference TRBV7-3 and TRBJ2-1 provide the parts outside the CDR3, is GAGVSQTPSNKVTEKGKYVELRCDPISGHTALYWYRQSLGQGPEFLIYFQGTGAADDSGLPNDRFFAVRPEGSVSTLKIQRTERGDSAVYLCASSFGGYNEQFFGPGTRLTVL.